This TCR beta chain was sequenced for a study of shared clonotypes between healthy human individuals. Overall study findings and caveats: Blood alone was sampled, and tissue repertoires likely differ. The study drew on few donors, limiting represented genetic and exposure-history diversity.

The authors distributed each subset's genomic DNA evenly over several immunoSEQ plates. The authors' processing: Junction-only immunoSEQ data arrived without quality scores, meaning filtering differed. TCRdb's table, derived via immunoSEQ multiplex PCR, lists solely in-frame clones and lacks some. The V and J calls and the clone size are those of that table, but D and trimming were determined from the DNA. The sample gives millions of clones, roughly 95% of which show up once; 0.1% to 0.15% is in the top ten. In the case of this clone: The antigen remains unidentified.

CDR1 LNHDA and CDR2 SQIVND come from the germline V gene (reference sequence). V was trimmed by 7 bases and J by 9 bases, leaving 16 bases between them. The CDR3 loop spans 13 amino acids. This chain connects TRBV19 to TRBJ1-5; D gene unclear. Sequences were obtained from naive CD4+ T cells sorted from blood. Subset given: CD45RA+ positively selected. The source of this sequence is a young man in good health. The CDR3 region has the DNA TGTGCCAGTATTATTTTAGGTCCCGGGCCCCAGCATTTT. Its protein is CASIILGPGPQHF. The full variable domain, in which reference TRBV19 and TRBJ1-5 provide the parts outside the CDR3, is DGGITQSPKYLFRKEGQNVTLSCEQNLNHDAMYWYRQDPGQGLRLIYYSQIVNDFQKGDIAEGYSVSREKKESFPLTVTSAQKNPTAFYLCASIILGPGPQHFGDGTRLSIL.